These T cell receptor beta chains were read from a single sample in a study of blood T cell repertoires in COVID-19. Profiled with immunoSEQ multiplex PCR; TCRdb holds only in-frame clones, not every one. The table shows roughly 290,000 clones, with around nine tenths occurring only once. Sequencing used peripheral blood. The source of these receptors is a woman aged 25 to 39 with COVID-19, enrolled during active disease. The CDR3 runs from the conserved cysteine through the conserved F or W. Fields, in order: V gene, D gene, J gene, clone size, CDR3 protein, CDR3 DNA. D genes are given only for firm matches. Clone sizes are given selectively: once, few, many, or a class where the clone is expanded.

>TRBV6-5|TRBD2|TRBJ2-7|NA
CASSYKGLAGSYEQYF
TGTGCCAGCAGTTACAAAGGACTAGCGGGTTCCTACGAGCAGTACTTC
>TRBV9|NA|TRBJ1-1|NA
CASSVDGTEAFF
TGTGCCAGCAGCGTAGACGGGACAGAAGCTTTCTTT
>TRBV9|NA|TRBJ2-3|NA
CASSALLTDTQYF
TGTGCCAGCAGCGCACTCCTCACAGATACGCAGTATTTT
>TRBV6-4|NA|TRBJ1-2|few
CASRGGDYGYTF
TGTGCCAGCAGAGGAGGGGACTATGGCTACACCTTC
>TRBV7-3|NA|TRBJ2-5|NA
CASSPNSQETQYF
TGTGCCAGCAGCCCGAACAGCCAAGAGACCCAGTACTTC
>TRBV9|NA|TRBJ1-2|NA
CASSVAAGLSYGYTF
TGTGCCAGCAGCGTAGCGGCAGGGTTGAGCTATGGCTACACCTTC
>TRBV10-3|TRBD2|TRBJ2-7|NA
CAISGGSYEQYF
TGTGCCATCAGTGGCGGGAGCTACGAGCAGTACTTC
>TRBV13|NA|TRBJ2-7|NA
CASSPTRDTPYEQYF
TGTGCCAGCAGCCCAACCCGGGACACCCCGTACGAGCAGTACTTC
>TRBV6-5|NA|TRBJ2-7|NA
CASSYAGGGAYEQYF
TGTGCCAGCAGTTACGCCGGCGGAGGAGCTTACGAGCAGTACTTC
>TRBV6-2/TRBV6-3|TRBD2|TRBJ2-1|NA
CASSFSSGIYNEQFF
TGTGCCAGCAGCTTTTCTAGCGGGATTTACAATGAGCAGTTCTTC
>TRBV19|TRBD2|TRBJ2-1|NA
CASSGRRTSGRDEQFF
TGTGCCAGTAGTGGCCGAAGGACTAGCGGGAGGGATGAGCAGTTCTTC
>TRBV7-6|NA|TRBJ2-7|NA
CASSLGRGPLYEQYF
TGTGCCAGCAGCTTAGGGCGGGGACCCCTCTACGAGCAGTACTTC
>TRBV2|TRBD2|TRBJ2-1|NA
CASSERLAGGSYNEQFF
TGTGCCAGCAGTGAGAGACTAGCGGGGGGCTCCTACAATGAGCAGTTCTTC
>TRBV3-1/TRBV3-2|NA|TRBJ2-7|NA
CASSQVGGGAYEQYF
TGTGCCAGCAGCCAAGTAGGAGGGGGGGCCTACGAGCAGTACTTC
>TRBV6-4|TRBD2|TRBJ2-6|NA
CASSVLAGNSGANVLTF
TGTGCCAGCAGTGTACTAGCGGGAAACTCTGGGGCCAACGTCCTGACTTTC
>TRBV6-5|TRBD2|TRBJ2-7|NA
CASSRPGRALYEQYF
TGTGCCAGCAGCCGCCCCGGGAGGGCCCTATACGAGCAGTACTTC
>TRBV27|NA|TRBJ2-3|NA
CASSLSTSLGTDTQYF
TGTGCCAGCAGTTTATCTACCTCCTTAGGCACAGATACGCAGTATTTT
>TRBV28|NA|TRBJ1-5|NA
CASSLPGGAQPQHF
TGTGCCAGCAGTCTCCCGGGGGGGGCTCAGCCCCAGCATTTT
>TRBV18|NA|TRBJ2-7|NA
CASSPPQGSYEQYF
TGTGCCAGCTCACCACCGCAGGGGTCCTACGAGCAGTACTTC
>TRBV2|NA|TRBJ1-2|NA
CASSDPRGLNRGYTF
TGTGCCAGCAGTGACCCCCGAGGCCTAAATCGTGGCTACACCTTC
>TRBV11-2|NA|TRBJ1-2|NA
CASSLDLGRDYTF
TGTGCCAGCAGCTTAGATCTCGGCAGGGACTACACCTTC
>TRBV24-1|TRBD1|TRBJ1-2|NA
CATSPPGQPISYTF
TGTGCCACCAGCCCACCGGGACAGCCCATTAGCTACACCTTC
>TRBV10-3|TRBD2|TRBJ2-7|once
CAISESSSGSRLSYEQYF
TGTGCCATCAGTGAGTCGAGTAGCGGGTCTAGGCTTTCCTACGAGCAGTACTTC
>TRBV2|NA|TRBJ1-5|NA
CASAAYSNQPQHF
TGTGCCAGCGCGGCCTATAGCAATCAGCCCCAGCATTTT
>TRBV18|NA|TRBJ1-2|NA
CASSPNYSYGYTF
TGTGCCAGCTCACCCAATTACTCCTATGGCTACACCTTC
>TRBV4-2|TRBD2|TRBJ2-1|NA
CASRIRAGGPTNEQFF
TGTGCCAGCAGGATTCGGGCGGGAGGGCCGACGAATGAGCAGTTCTTC
>TRBV4-1|NA|TRBJ2-1|NA
CASSQDGLAIDDEQFF
TGCGCCAGCAGCCAAGATGGTCTAGCAATAGACGATGAGCAGTTCTTC
>TRBV28|TRBD2|TRBJ2-1|NA
CASSSSGTSDSKRVNEQFF
TGTGCCAGCAGCTCCTCCGGGACTAGCGACTCCAAAAGGGTCAATGAGCAGTTCTTC
>TRBV9|TRBD2|TRBJ2-1|NA
CASSVAGAGGGHEQFF
TGTGCCAGCAGCGTAGCGGGCGCGGGAGGGGGCCATGAGCAGTTCTTC
>TRBV10-3|NA|TRBJ2-2|NA
CAISVGAGGELFF
TGTGCCATCAGTGTGGGGGCTGGCGGGGAGCTGTTTTTT
>TRBV6-4|NA|TRBJ2-1|few
CASSDSPASSYNEQFF
TGTGCCAGCAGTGACTCTCCCGCGAGCTCCTACAATGAGCAGTTCTTC
>TRBV30|TRBD2|TRBJ2-1|NA
CAWSYSGRVDEQFF
TGTGCCTGGAGCTATAGCGGGAGGGTCGATGAGCAGTTCTTC
>TRBV6-2/TRBV6-3|NA|TRBJ2-1|NA
CASSYFRSDEQFF
TGTGCCAGCAGTTACTTCCGCAGCGATGAGCAGTTCTTC
>TRBV4-3|TRBD2|TRBJ2-1|NA
CASSPPGAGGDNEQFF
TGCGCCAGCAGCCCGCCTGGAGCGGGAGGGGATAATGAGCAGTTCTTC
>TRBV2|NA|TRBJ2-3|NA
CASSEGAGLTDTQYF
TGTGCCAGCAGTGAAGGGGCAGGTTTGACAGATACGCAGTATTTT
>TRBV14|NA|TRBJ2-3|NA
CASSQDLRGFTDTQYF
TGTGCCAGCAGCCAAGATCTCCGCGGATTTACAGATACGCAGTATTTT
>TRBV18|TRBD2|TRBJ2-1|NA
CASSPPPELAGVRAYNEQFF
TGTGCCAGCTCACCACCGCCGGAATTAGCGGGAGTTAGAGCGTACAATGAGCAGTTCTTC
>TRBV5-1|NA|TRBJ1-1|NA
CASSFTVYNTEAFF
TGCGCCAGCAGCTTCACAGTGTACAACACTGAAGCTTTCTTT
>TRBV9|TRBD2|TRBJ2-7|NA
CASSVGASGDRQQYF
TGTGCCAGCAGCGTAGGGGCTAGCGGCGATAGGCAGCAGTACTTC
>TRBV18|NA|TRBJ2-3|NA
CASSVRGLSTDTQYF
TGTGCCAGCTCAGTGCGAGGGCTGAGCACAGATACGCAGTATTTT
>TRBV19|NA|TRBJ2-3|NA
CASSYSSSTDTQYF
TGTGCCAGTAGTTACTCCTCCAGCACAGATACGCAGTATTTT
>TRBV6-2/TRBV6-3|TRBD1|TRBJ1-2|NA
CASSYYDRGEAGYTF
TGTGCCAGCAGTTACTACGACAGGGGCGAAGCTGGCTACACCTTC
>TRBV18|TRBD2|TRBJ2-1|NA
CASSRPGTSGRDEQFF
TGTGCCAGCTCTCGACCTGGGACTAGCGGGAGGGATGAGCAGTTCTTC
>TRBV28|TRBD2|TRBJ2-7|NA
CASSSRTSGSYEQYF
TGTGCCAGCAGTTCCAGGACTAGCGGCTCCTACGAGCAGTACTTC
>TRBV5-6|TRBD1|TRBJ2-1|NA
CASSPDRGHEQFF
TGTGCCAGCAGCCCAGACAGGGGACATGAGCAGTTCTTC
>TRBV19|TRBD2|TRBJ2-7|NA
CASSPRTSATYEQYF
TGTGCCAGTAGTCCCCGGACTAGCGCAACCTACGAGCAGTACTTC
>TRBV19|NA|TRBJ2-7|NA
CASSAEGGIYEQYF
TGTGCCAGTAGTGCCGAGGGGGGGATCTACGAGCAGTACTTC
>TRBV27|TRBD2|TRBJ2-7|NA
CASGRDASGAYEQYF
TGTGCCAGCGGACGGGACGCTAGCGGGGCCTACGAGCAGTACTTC
>TRBV7-8|TRBD1|TRBJ1-4|many
CASSSFGQGREKLFF
TGTGCCAGCAGCTCCTTTGGACAGGGTAGAGAAAAACTGTTTTTT
>TRBV6-5|NA|TRBJ1-6|once
CASRRAWNGNSPLHF
TGTGCCAGCAGGAGGGCATGGAATGGAAATTCACCCCTCCACTTT
>TRBV11-2|NA|TRBJ2-7|NA
CASSLEVSSYEQYF
TGTGCCAGCAGCTTAGAGGTGAGCTCCTACGAGCAGTACTTC
>TRBV30|TRBD1|TRBJ2-5|NA
CAWSGGQAKETQYF
TGTGCCTGGAGTGGGGGACAGGCAAAAGAGACCCAGTACTTC
>TRBV16|TRBD1|TRBJ1-4|NA
CASSLKARGQEKLFF
TGTGCCAGCAGCCTAAAGGCGAGGGGGCAAGAAAAACTGTTTTTT
>TRBV5-8|TRBD2|TRBJ2-7|NA
CASSFGEGEQYF
TGTGCCAGCAGCTTCGGGGAGGGCGAGCAGTACTTC
>TRBV11-3|TRBD1|TRBJ1-2|NA
CASSLEGRDRKIYGYTF
TGTGCCAGCAGCTTAGAGGGCAGGGACAGGAAAATCTATGGCTACACCTTC